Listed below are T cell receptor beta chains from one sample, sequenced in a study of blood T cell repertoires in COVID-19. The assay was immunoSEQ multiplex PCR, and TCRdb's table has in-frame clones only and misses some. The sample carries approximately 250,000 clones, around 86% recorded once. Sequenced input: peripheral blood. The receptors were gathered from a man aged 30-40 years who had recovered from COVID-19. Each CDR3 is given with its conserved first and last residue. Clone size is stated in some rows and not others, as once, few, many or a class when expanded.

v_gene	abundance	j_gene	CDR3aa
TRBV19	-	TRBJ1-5	CASSRQGLMVDSNQPQHF
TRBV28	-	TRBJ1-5	CASSEDRGFKPQHF
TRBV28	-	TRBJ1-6	CASLSSYNSPLHF
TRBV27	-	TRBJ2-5	CASSLSRRGQRETQYF
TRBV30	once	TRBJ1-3	CAWSVGASGNTIYF
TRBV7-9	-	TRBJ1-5	CASSPGTGGSNQPQHF
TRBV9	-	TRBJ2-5	CASSVAGGGTGIGETQYF
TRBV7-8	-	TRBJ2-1	CASSLYVTGEFF
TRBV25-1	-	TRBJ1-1	CASSERLDTEAFF
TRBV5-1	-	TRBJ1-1	CASSSSRTGGSEAFF
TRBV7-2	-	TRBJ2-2	CASSFGTRTGELFF
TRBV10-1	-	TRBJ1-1	CASSESRQGGTEAFF
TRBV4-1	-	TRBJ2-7	CASSQPGGNEQYF
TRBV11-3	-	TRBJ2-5	CASSLIRGSETQYF
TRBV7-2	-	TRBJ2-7	CASSLVGGIVYEQYF
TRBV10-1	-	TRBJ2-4	CASSESTGLANIQYF
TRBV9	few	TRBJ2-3	CASSVRLAGGDTQYF
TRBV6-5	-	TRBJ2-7	CASSRDRGREQYF
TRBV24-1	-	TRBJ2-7	CATSDTGTGRDEQYF
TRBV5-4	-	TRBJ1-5	CASSLPDQPQHF
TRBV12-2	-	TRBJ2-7	CASRFRSRTSYEQYF
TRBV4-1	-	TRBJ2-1	CASSQGQGAYNEQFF
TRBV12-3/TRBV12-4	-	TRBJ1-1	CASTLQGARRAFF
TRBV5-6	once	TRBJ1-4	CASSPGQGAEELFF
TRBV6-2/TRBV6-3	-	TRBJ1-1	CASSATSEAFF
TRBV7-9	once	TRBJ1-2	CASSIPGGREGYTF
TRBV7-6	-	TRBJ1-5	CASSLGTGGNQPQHF
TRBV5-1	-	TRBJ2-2	CASSPGGGSLTGELFF
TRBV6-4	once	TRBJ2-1	CASSDGWSGGNNEQFF
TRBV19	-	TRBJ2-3	CASSPTSYSPDTQYF
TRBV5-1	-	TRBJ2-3	CASSLDTSGATDTQYF
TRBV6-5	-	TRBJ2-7	CASSPNHPAYEQYF
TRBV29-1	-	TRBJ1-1	CSGVRGPEAFF
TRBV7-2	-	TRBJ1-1	CASSQGANTEAFF
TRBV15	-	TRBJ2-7	CATSRPTGGYSYEQYF
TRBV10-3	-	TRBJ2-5	CAIRRQGVQETQYF
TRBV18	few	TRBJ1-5	CASSLSDQPQHF
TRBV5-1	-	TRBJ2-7	CASSLWTGVSEQYF